The present TCR beta chain was sequenced within a study of cytomegalovirus exposure and HLA in healthy donors. The PCR made use of 60 Vbeta and 13 Jbeta primers. TCRdb's copy holds only in-frame clones and misses some; the assay was immunoSEQ multiplex PCR. The sample's table shows 150,000 to 200,000 clones. The CDR3 runs to 12 residues. This rearrangement joins TRBV21-1 to TRBJ1-1. TRBV21-1 counts as a pseudogene. This receptor was identified in a man aged 25-45 years in good health and CMV-seronegative. Sequencing used PBMCs. This CDR3 reads CASSNSFPEAFF. CDR3 coding DNA: TGTGCCAGCAGCAACTCGTTTCCTGAAGCTTTCTTT.